The 24 T cell receptor beta chains in this list originate from one sample, sequenced in a study of T-cell reconstitution after alpha-beta-depleted transplantation in children. TCRbeta library construction was performed incorporating unique molecular identifiers. TCRdb analysed the PCR reads with MiXCR anew, one entry per CDR3 protein. The table has about 200,000 distinct CDR3 sequences, under 8.5% seen once. The starting material was PBMCs, mostly from graft donor cells, obtained 360 days after TCRalphabeta/CD19-depleted stem cell transplant. These receptors were obtained from a male patient aged 2 to 10 who had a stem cell transplant for acute myeloid leukemia, so the T cells may come from the graft donor.

This clonotype was picked up many times. This rearrangement joins TRBV7-9 to TRBJ2-1; 10 nucleotides align to TRBD2. J was trimmed by 6 bases and V by 5 bases; bases with no gene match: 10. The V gene's germline CDR1 is SEHNR and CDR2 FQNEAQ (reference sequence). This CDR3 has 16 amino acids. The CDR3 sequence is CASSPTGLAVANEQFF. The CDR3 DNA sequence: TGTGCCAGCAGCCCAACCGGACTAGCGGTGGCCAATGAGCAGTTCTTC.

The chain combines TRBV29-1 with TRBJ2-6, with 9 bases aligning to TRBD1. The V and J ends lost 6 bases and 3 bases, in that order; junction bases with no gene match: 9. The CDR3 has 16 amino acids. Germline CDR1 SQVTM, CDR2 ANQGSEA. DNA of the CDR3: TGCAGCGTAGCCGGGACAGGGATTAGTGGGGCCAACGTCCTGACTTTC. It translates to CSVAGTGISGANVLTF.

This clonotype showed up many times. The V call is TRBV29-1, the J call TRBJ2-3, with 12 bases that match TRBD2. V was pared by 5 bases and J by 1 base, with 4 bases of the junction left unmatched. Germline lookup yields CDR1 SQVTM and CDR2 ANQGSEA. This CDR3 is built from 15 residues. As DNA, the CDR3 is TGCAGCGTTAACCTAGCGGGGGGGCGCACAGATACGCAGTATTTT. Amino acid sequence: CSVNLAGGRTDTQYF.

The chain has TRBV6-1 and TRBJ2-3; D possibly matches TRBD1 or TRBD2 (6 bases each). The ends were cut back, 0 bases at V and 1 base at J, with 20 bases in the middle. CDR3 length: 19 residues. Germline CDR1 is MNHNS and CDR2 is SASEGT. The CDR3 sequence: CASSEALGGTGRRTDTQYF. The DNA of the CDR3 is TGTGCCAGCAGTGAAGCGCTAGGGGGGACGGGGCGCCGCACAGATACGCAGTATTTT.

This clonotype has a count of ten or more. The rearrangement uses TRBV10-3 and TRBJ1-3; D remains ambiguous. V lost 10 bases, J lost 0 bases, and 16 bases lay in between. This CDR3 comprises 15 residues. Germline V gene sequence: CDR1 ENHRY, CDR2 SYGVKD. The CDR3 region has the DNA TGTGCCACGGTTCCCCATGGGAGCTCTGGAAACACCATATATTTT. It yields the protein CATVPHGSSGNTIYF.

The V gene is TRBV28, the J gene TRBJ2-1; tentative D call: TRBD1 (5 bases). In germline, CDR1 is MDHEN, CDR2 SYDVKM. V was pared by 6 bases and J by 0 bases, with 12 bases between. CDR3 length: 15 residues. The CDR3 coding sequence is TGTGCCAGCAGGCTTTTAACAGGCTCCTACAATGAGCAGTTCTTC. Protein sequence: CASRLLTGSYNEQFF.

This clonotype has more than one count but fewer than ten. V and J are TRBV4-3 and TRBJ2-7, with D possibly matching TRBD2 (6 bases). Germline CDR1 reads LGHNA; CDR2 reads YSLEER. The V end lost 0 bases, the J end lost 0 bases, and 21 bases lay between the germline ends. The CDR3 has 19 amino acids. The chain's CDR3 is CASSQEGGGLGRDSYEQYF. CDR3 nucleotides: TGCGCCAGCAGCCAAGAAGGCGGAGGGTTGGGGCGGGACTCCTACGAGCAGTACTTC.

The rearrangement uses TRBV6-2 or TRBV6-3 and TRBJ2-5; possible D gene TRBD2, 5 bases. The V gene lost 7 bases and the J gene lost 4 bases, with 13 bases spanning the gap. This CDR3 is 13 amino acids long. Germline lookup yields CDR1 MNHEY and CDR2 SVGEGT. CDR3 nucleotide sequence: TGTGCCAGCATGAACGGGATTGGAGAGACCCAGTACTTC. It yields the protein CASMNGIGETQYF.

This clonotype was counted many times. The gene calls are TRBV20-1 and TRBJ2-5, with D perhaps TRBD2 (5 bases). The V end was cut by 0 bases, the J end by 4 bases, with 12 bases between. Germline V gives CDR1 DFQATT, CDR2 SNEGSKA (reference sequence). The CDR3 sequence is 14 residues long. CDR3 in DNA: TGCAGTGCTAGAGATTCGGGATCGGGAGAGACCCAGTACTTC. It codes for CSARDSGSGETQYF.

The sample holds a few counts of this clonotype. This chain connects TRBV5-1 to TRBJ1-2; no firm D call. V gave up 7 bases and J gave up 7 bases, with 14 bases separating them. The length of the CDR3 is 12 residues. Germline V lookup: CDR1 SGHRS, CDR2 YFSETQ. CDR3 DNA: TGCGCCAGCCGAATCAGCGGTTTTGGCTACACCTTC. This gives the protein CASRISGFGYTF.

At least ten counts were recorded for this clonotype. J is TRBJ2-5 and V is TRBV12-3 or TRBV12-4; TRBD1 agrees at 7 bases. The CDR3 is 13 residues long. J was trimmed by 1 base and V by 6 bases; bases with no gene match: 2. The CDR3 here is CASRGQIQETQYF. The CDR3 coding sequence is TGTGCCAGCAGGGGACAGATCCAAGAGACCCAGTACTTC.

This clonotype was seen ten or more times. V is TRBV12-3 or TRBV12-4 and J is TRBJ2-4; the D gene could be TRBD1 or TRBD2 (5 bases each). V lost 5 bases, J lost 16 bases, and 18 bases lay in between. The CDR3 has 12 residues. The CDR3 region is CASSQTGTHPYF. The CDR3 nucleotides read TGTGCCAGCAGTCAGACCGGGACCCACCCTTACTTC.

This clonotype has ten or more counts. This chain links TRBV28 with TRBJ1-1; TRBD1 matches at 7 bases. Trimming took 8 bases from V and 5 from J; bases not matched to a gene: 11. The CDR3 consists of 14 residues. Germline V gene lookup returns CDR1 MDHEN and CDR2 SYDVKM. CDR3 bases: TGTGCCAGCCTCCGGACAGGCAGTCGGACTGAAGCTTTCTTT. Translation gives CASLRTGSRTEAFF.

This chain joins TRBV27 and TRBJ2-5; TRBD1 agrees at 7 bases. The CDR3 runs to 14 residues. With V trimmed by 9 bases and J by 7 bases, 14 bases remained unmatched. Per germline, CDR1 MNHEY and CDR2 SMNVEV (reference sequence). The CDR3 region is CASTTGDPRGTQYF. The CDR3, as DNA: TGTGCCAGTACTACAGGGGACCCTCGGGGGACCCAGTACTTC.

This clonotype was observed a handful of times. The chain is built from TRBV5-1 and TRBJ2-2; unclear D gene. The CDR3 spans 15 residues. V lost 0 bases and J lost 4, with 10 bases in between. Germline V CDR1 and CDR2: SGHRS, YFSETQ. The CDR3 region is CASSLVSWSTGELFF. The CDR3, as DNA: TGCGCCAGCAGCTTGGTTAGTTGGAGCACCGGGGAGCTGTTTTTT. The whole variable domain, filled in from reference TRBV5-1 and TRBJ2-2, reads KAGVTQTPRYLIKTRGQQVTLSCSPISGHRSVSWYQQTPGQGLQFLFEYFSETQRNKGNFPGRFSGRQFSNSRSEMNVSTLELGDSALYLCASSLVSWSTGELFFGEGSRLTVL.

This clonotype has at least ten counts. The chain carries TRBV12-3 or TRBV12-4 and TRBJ2-7, with 7 positions matching TRBD1. The length of the CDR3 is 15 residues. V was pared by 6 bases and J by 2 bases, with 10 bases of the junction left unmatched. The DNA of the CDR3 is TGTGCCAGCAGGCTCGGACAGGACATAGCCTACGAGCAGTACTTC. This codes for CASRLGQDIAYEQYF.

The chain is built from TRBV7-3 and TRBJ2-6, with D perhaps matching TRBD2 (5 bases). The germline V gene has CDR1 SGHTA and CDR2 FQGTGA. CDR3 length: 17 amino acids. Trimming shortened V by 1 base and J by 2 bases, and 12 bases separated the two germline ends. CDR3 region: CASSLMVAGAGANVLTF. In DNA, the CDR3 is TGTGCCAGCAGCTTAATGGTCGCCGGGGCTGGGGCCAACGTCCTGACTTTC.

The chain uses TRBV4-1 and TRBJ2-3; 7 bases fit TRBD2. CDR1 MGHRA and CDR2 YSYEKL come from the germline V gene. This CDR3 has 15 residues. The J segment lost 1 base and the V segment lost 1 base, leaving 2 bases of the junction unmatched. This chain's CDR3 is CASSQGTRGTDTQYF. DNA for the CDR3: TGCGCCAGCAGCCAAGGGACTAGGGGCACAGATACGCAGTATTTT.

The sample holds a few counts of this clonotype. The J gene is TRBJ2-7, the V gene TRBV5-1; no firm D call. The ends were cut back, 6 bases at V and 0 bases at J, with 13 bases in the middle. From germline, CDR1 is SGHRS and CDR2 YFSETQ. The CDR3 is 14 amino acids. This CDR3 is CASKLPWSSYEQYV. The CDR3 DNA reads TGCGCCAGCAAACTCCCCTGGAGCTCCTACGAGCAGTACGTC.

This clonotype has a count of ten or more. The V gene is TRBV21-1, the J gene TRBJ2-7; the D segment call TRBD2 is taken from the table without a DNA check. TRBV21-1 is noted as a pseudogene. There are 14 residues in the CDR3. CDR3 in amino acids: CAIIRRGRFYEQYV. The CDR3 DNA reads as TGTGCCATCATTCGGAGGGGCCGCTTCTACGAGCAGTACGTC.

This clonotype was counted many times. The rearrangement links TRBV20-1 to TRBJ1-1; the match to TRBD1 covers 8 bases. CDR1 DFQATT and CDR2 SNEGSKA come from the germline V gene (reference sequence). The CDR3 sequence is 13 residues long. The CDR3: CSARTGLNTEAFF. CDR3 nucleotide sequence: TGCAGCGCCCGGACAGGGTTGAACACTGAAGCTTTCTTT.

This clonotype appeared a few times. This chain links TRBV7-3 with TRBJ2-3; perhaps D is TRBD1 or TRBD2 (8 bases each). Trimming stripped 2 bases from V and 2 bases from J, with 26 bases between. CDR3 length: 20 amino acids. Germline CDR1 reads SGHTA; CDR2 reads FQGTGA. CDR3 DNA sequence: TGTGCCAGCAGCTTACTCGGGACAGGAACGAGCGGGGGCCTCACAGATACGCAGTATTTT. This encodes CASSLLGTGTSGGLTDTQYF.

This clonotype was picked up many times. The V call is TRBV27, the J call TRBJ1-2; TRBD1 aligns across 8 bases. After removal of 0 bases from V and 6 bases from J, the junction contained 3 bases not matched to a gene. The germline V gene encodes CDR1 MNHEY and CDR2 SMNVEV (reference sequence). The CDR3 runs to 14 residues. The CDR3, as DNA: TGTGCCAGCAGTTTATCCCGGACAGGGAATGGCTACACCTTC. It encodes CASSLSRTGNGYTF.

This rearrangement joins TRBV7-2 to TRBJ2-5; the D is unclear. Germline CDR1 is SGHTA and CDR2 is FQGNSA. The CDR3 contains 13 residues. The V gene lost 4 bases and the J gene lost 3 bases, with 9 bases spanning the gap. The CDR3 coding sequence is TGTGCCAGCAGCTATACCAGTAAAGAGACCCAGTACTTC. The encoded protein is CASSYTSKETQYF.